This is a list of T cell receptor beta chains from one sample in a study of blood T cell repertoires in COVID-19. Assay: immunoSEQ multiplex PCR; the TCRdb copy retains only in-frame clones and omits some. The repertoire holds more than 250,000 clones, with roughly 89% as singletons. Sequencing was carried out using PBMCs or T cells enriched from blood (not recorded which). These receptors were collected from a woman in her forties who had recovered from COVID-19. The CDR3 runs from the conserved cysteine through the conserved F or W. D genes are given only for firm matches. Some rows have no size entry. The others give once, few or many, or a class for an expanded clone.

j_call: TRBJ2-7; v_call: TRBV7-6; clone_size: .; d_call: TRBD2; cdr3_aa: CASSTRTSGYEQYF; cdr3_nt: TGTGCCAGCAGCACTCGGACTAGCGGATACGAGCAGTACTTC
j_call: TRBJ2-5; v_call: TRBV5-4; clone_size: .; d_call: .; cdr3_aa: CASSTDILETQYF; cdr3_nt: TGTGCCAGCAGCACCGACATCTTAGAGACCCAGTACTTC
j_call: TRBJ1-1; v_call: TRBV5-1; clone_size: .; d_call: TRBD1; cdr3_aa: CASSLTQGVTEAFF; cdr3_nt: TGCGCCAGCAGCCTCACCCAGGGGGTAACTGAAGCTTTCTTT
j_call: TRBJ2-7; v_call: TRBV28; clone_size: .; d_call: TRBD1; cdr3_aa: CAIQGTYEQYF; cdr3_nt: TGTGCCATACAGGGGACGTACGAGCAGTACTTC
j_call: TRBJ2-1; v_call: TRBV28; clone_size: .; d_call: .; cdr3_aa: CASRNMGAGRGYNEQFF; cdr3_nt: TGTGCCAGCAGAAATATGGGGGCAGGGAGGGGCTACAATGAGCAGTTCTTC
j_call: TRBJ2-7; v_call: TRBV7-2; clone_size: .; d_call: .; cdr3_aa: CATRSRLNYEQYF; cdr3_nt: TGTGCCACCCGATCGAGATTGAACTACGAGCAGTACTTC
j_call: TRBJ2-5; v_call: TRBV7-9; clone_size: once; d_call: TRBD2; cdr3_aa: CASRPTSGRLETQYF; cdr3_nt: TGTGCCAGCAGACCCACTAGCGGGAGATTAGAGACCCAGTACTTC
j_call: TRBJ2-5; v_call: TRBV18; clone_size: few; d_call: TRBD1; cdr3_aa: CASSPGQQETQYF; cdr3_nt: TGTGCCAGCTCACCGGGACAGCAAGAGACCCAGTACTTC
j_call: TRBJ1-2; v_call: TRBV30; clone_size: .; d_call: .; cdr3_aa: CAWSVSPRSIGYTF; cdr3_nt: TGTGCCTGGAGTGTTAGTCCTCGTTCGATTGGCTACACCTTC
j_call: TRBJ1-3; v_call: TRBV9; clone_size: .; d_call: .; cdr3_aa: CASSVGGGSSGNTIYF; cdr3_nt: TGTGCCAGCAGCGTAGGGGGCGGAAGCTCTGGAAACACCATATATTTT
j_call: TRBJ2-1; v_call: TRBV28; clone_size: .; d_call: .; cdr3_aa: CASSSGSSYNEQFF; cdr3_nt: TGTGCCAGCAGTTCCGGGAGCTCCTACAATGAGCAGTTCTTC
j_call: TRBJ2-5; v_call: TRBV5-5; clone_size: many; d_call: .; cdr3_aa: CASSFGGATQETQYF; cdr3_nt: TGTGCCAGCAGCTTCGGCGGGGCCACCCAAGAGACCCAGTACTTC
j_call: TRBJ1-6; v_call: TRBV5-1; clone_size: .; d_call: TRBD1; cdr3_aa: CASSLAVQGYSPLHF; cdr3_nt: TGCGCCAGCAGCTTGGCCGTACAGGGGTATTCACCCCTCCACTTT
j_call: TRBJ1-1; v_call: TRBV18; clone_size: .; d_call: .; cdr3_aa: CASSRAAGVKAEAFF; cdr3_nt: TGTGCCAGCTCAAGAGCAGCAGGGGTAAAAGCTGAAGCTTTCTTT
j_call: TRBJ2-7; v_call: TRBV28; clone_size: .; d_call: TRBD1; cdr3_aa: CASHSSGTATYEQYF; cdr3_nt: TGTGCCAGCCACAGCTCAGGGACAGCTACCTACGAGCAGTACTTC
j_call: TRBJ2-2; v_call: TRBV10-3; clone_size: .; d_call: TRBD1; cdr3_aa: CAISEVGQGVAGELFF; cdr3_nt: TGTGCCATCAGTGAGGTGGGACAGGGGGTTGCCGGGGAGCTGTTTTTT
j_call: TRBJ1-2; v_call: TRBV10-3; clone_size: .; d_call: .; cdr3_aa: CAISGGDLGYTF; cdr3_nt: TGTGCCATCAGTGGGGGGGACTTAGGCTACACCTTC
j_call: TRBJ2-6; v_call: TRBV7-9; clone_size: .; d_call: .; cdr3_aa: CASSLAPHSGANVLTF; cdr3_nt: TGTGCCAGCAGCTTAGCTCCACACTCTGGGGCCAACGTCCTGACTTTC
j_call: TRBJ1-2; v_call: TRBV30; clone_size: .; d_call: .; cdr3_aa: CAWREVLGIRTDGYTF; cdr3_nt: TGTGCCTGGAGGGAGGTATTAGGTATTAGGACAGATGGCTACACCTTC
j_call: TRBJ2-2; v_call: TRBV6-2/TRBV6-3; clone_size: once; d_call: .; cdr3_aa: CASSLRNRAGELFF; cdr3_nt: TGTGCCAGCAGTCTGAGGAACAGGGCCGGGGAGCTGTTTTTT
j_call: TRBJ1-5; v_call: TRBV18; clone_size: .; d_call: .; cdr3_aa: CASSPPGDQPQHF; cdr3_nt: TGTGCCAGCTCACCACCAGGAGATCAGCCCCAGCATTTT
j_call: TRBJ2-2; v_call: TRBV7-9; clone_size: .; d_call: .; cdr3_aa: CASSPDTGELFF; cdr3_nt: TGTGCCAGCAGCCCGGACACCGGGGAGCTGTTTTTT
j_call: TRBJ2-7; v_call: TRBV11-2; clone_size: .; d_call: .; cdr3_aa: CASSSKSGPYEQYF; cdr3_nt: TGTGCCAGCAGCTCAAAAAGCGGGCCCTACGAGCAGTACTTC
j_call: TRBJ2-1; v_call: TRBV30; clone_size: .; d_call: TRBD2; cdr3_aa: CAWSIWTSDNEQFF; cdr3_nt: TGTGCCTGGAGTATCTGGACTAGCGACAATGAGCAGTTCTTC
j_call: TRBJ2-7; v_call: TRBV6-2/TRBV6-3; clone_size: .; d_call: TRBD1; cdr3_aa: CASSPNTGANYEQYF; cdr3_nt: TGTGCCAGCAGCCCGAACACAGGGGCGAACTACGAGCAGTACTTC
j_call: TRBJ2-3; v_call: TRBV18; clone_size: .; d_call: .; cdr3_aa: CASFTGDTQYF; cdr3_nt: TGTGCCAGCTTTACCGGGGATACGCAGTATTTT
j_call: TRBJ2-1; v_call: TRBV29-1; clone_size: .; d_call: TRBD2; cdr3_aa: CSVGVRGGNNEQFF; cdr3_nt: TGCAGCGTTGGTGTACGGGGGGGAAACAATGAGCAGTTCTTC
j_call: TRBJ2-1; v_call: TRBV19; clone_size: .; d_call: .; cdr3_aa: CASSIKGEVYNEQFF; cdr3_nt: TGTGCCAGTAGTATTAAGGGGGAAGTGTACAATGAGCAGTTCTTC
j_call: TRBJ1-5; v_call: TRBV28; clone_size: .; d_call: .; cdr3_aa: CASSFRGGGISNQPQHF; cdr3_nt: TGTGCCAGCAGTTTTAGGGGCGGGGGTATTAGCAATCAGCCCCAGCATTTT
j_call: TRBJ2-7; v_call: TRBV6-6; clone_size: .; d_call: .; cdr3_aa: CASGGMTSYEQYF; cdr3_nt: TGTGCCAGCGGCGGGATGACGTCCTACGAGCAGTACTTC
j_call: TRBJ2-2; v_call: TRBV5-4; clone_size: .; d_call: TRBD1; cdr3_aa: CASSLQGARSGELFF; cdr3_nt: TGTGCCAGCAGCTTGCAGGGGGCGCGGTCCGGGGAGCTGTTTTTT